A few counts support the clone carrying this TCR beta chain. Its target is unknown. The sample is drawn from a study of T-cell reconstitution after alpha-beta-depleted transplantation in children. Notes on the study in general: The study reportedly traced alpha-beta T cells about two months after transplant to several hundred expanded graft clones. Certain patients had high TCRbeta diversity at day 60, and it came from recipient T cells and thymic progenitors that survived. T-cell counts and diversity were attributed mostly to newly produced T cells one year after transplant.

Preparation of the TCRbeta library used unique molecular identifiers. TCRdb independently ran MiXCR on the PCR reads; one entry per CDR3 protein. Counted here are about 980,000 distinct CDR3 sequences, roughly 29% occurring once; the ten biggest clones make up around 30%. The CDR3 totals 15 residues. Germline V gives CDR1 LGHNA, CDR2 YSLEER. Trimming took 1 base from V and 0 from J, leaving 9 bases between them. The chain combines TRBV4-3 with TRBJ1-1; D gene ambiguous. The receptor's source is a boy under three years old who had a stem cell transplant for SCID, so the T cells may come from the graft donor. The sample consisted of PBMCs, mostly from graft donor cells, taken 360 days after TCRalphabeta/CD19-depleted stem cell transplant. The CDR3 loop reads CASSQVPSMNTEAFF. The CDR3, as DNA: TGCGCCAGCAGCCAAGTTCCATCGATGAACACTGAAGCTTTCTTT.